Included here is one T cell receptor beta chain sequence, with context. The data stem from a study of blood T cell repertoires in COVID-19. In the authors' workflow: For nucleated cells, counts were estimated from reference gene primer amplification. Sequencing used immunoSEQ multiplex PCR; TCRdb keeps in-frame clones, though not all of them. The V and J calls and clone size are taken from that table; D and trimming were inferred from the DNA. The sample shows 200,000 to 300,000 clones, roughly 86% of them seen only once. CDR1 and CDR2 (germline): SGHNT, YENEEA. J lost 7 bases, V lost 3 bases, and 18 bases had no gene match. The CDR3 loop spans 19 amino acids.

This clonotype was obtained from a man aged 45-65 years with acute or convalescent COVID-19. This sequence joins TRBV11-3 and TRBJ2-5; 12 bases match TRBD2. Input material: peripheral blood. Here the CDR3 reads CASSLPGASGRASLLTQYF. The CDR3, as DNA: TGTGCCAGCAGCTTGCCGGGGGCTAGCGGGAGGGCCTCATTATTGACCCAGTACTTC.